These 9 T cell receptor beta chains were all obtained from the same sample, sequenced in a study of blood T cell repertoires in COVID-19. Sequencing used immunoSEQ multiplex PCR; TCRdb keeps in-frame clones, though not all of them. Among hundreds of thousands of clones, around nine tenths were seen once, and the ten largest hold around 0.92%. Sequenced material: peripheral blood. These receptors were taken from a young man with COVID-19, enrolled during active disease.

V and J are TRBV5-1 and TRBJ2-3; TRBD1 aligns across 7 bases. This CDR3 contains 14 residues. Germline CDR1 reads SGHRS; CDR2 reads YFSETQ. The J segment lost 5 bases and the V segment lost 4 bases, leaving 7 bases of the junction unmatched. The CDR3 spells CASSPQQGRDTQYF. The CDR3 coding sequence is TGCGCCAGCAGCCCCCAACAGGGGAGAGATACGCAGTATTTT.

This chain joins TRBV12-3 or TRBV12-4 and TRBJ2-4, with 8 bases lining up with TRBD1. The CDR3 is made up of 13 amino acids. The V and J ends lost 4 bases and 8 bases, in that order; junction bases with no gene match: 4. The CDR3 nucleotides read TGTGCCAGCAGTTCTGGACAGGGACACATTCAGTACTTC. This codes for CASSSGQGHIQYF.

This clone was seen only once. V usage is TRBV7-2 and J usage is TRBJ2-5; D gene uncertain. Germline assignment: CDR1 SGHTA and CDR2 FQGNSA. Trimming left V 0 bases short and J 5 bases short, with 13 bases between. This CDR3 is built from 15 residues. The CDR3 spells CASSLAGSPKETQYF. CDR3 nucleotides: TGTGCCAGCAGCTTAGCGGGCTCGCCCAAGGAGACCCAGTACTTC.

V usage is TRBV7-2 and J usage is TRBJ1-2; TRBD1 aligns across 9 bases. The ends lost 3 bases at V and 4 bases at J; junction bases unmatched: 6. The CDR3 contains 15 residues. Germline V gene sequence: CDR1 SGHTA, CDR2 FQGNSA. In DNA form, the CDR3 reads TGTGCCAGCAGCTTTGCCGGGACAGGGACCTATGGCTACACCTTC. Translated: CASSFAGTGTYGYTF.

The chain has TRBV13 and TRBJ2-1; the match to TRBD2 covers 9 bases. This CDR3 contains 17 residues. The germline V gene encodes CDR1 PRHDT and CDR2 FYEKMQ (reference sequence). V gave up 1 base and J gave up 7 bases; unmatched junction bases: 11. This chain's CDR3 is CASSLDWVSGGSNEQFF. As DNA, the CDR3 is TGTGCCAGCAGCTTAGATTGGGTAAGCGGGGGGTCGAATGAGCAGTTCTTC.

This chain connects TRBV6-5 to TRBJ2-7; 7 nucleotides match TRBD1. Per germline, CDR1 MNHEY and CDR2 SVGAGI. With V trimmed by 6 bases and J by 4 bases, 6 bases remained unmatched. CDR3 length: 13 residues. For the CDR3, the DNA is TGTGCCAGCAGAATGGACAGGTTGTACGAGCAGTACTTC. Amino acid sequence: CASRMDRLYEQYF.

The chain carries TRBV7-9 and TRBJ1-1; no clear D. Trimming took 6 bases from V and 3 from J, leaving 8 bases between them. There are 12 residues in the CDR3. Germline V gives CDR1 SEHNR, CDR2 FQNEAQ (reference sequence). CDR3 bases: TGTGCCAGCAGGGCCGAGGACACTGAAGCTTTCTTT. Encoded protein: CASRAEDTEAFF. Complete variable domain (other parts from reference TRBV7-9 and TRBJ1-1): DTGVSQNPRHKITKRGQNVTFRCDPISEHNRLYWYRQTLGQGPEFLTYFQNEAQLEKSRLLSDRFSAERPKGSFSTLEIQRTEQGDSAMYLCASRAEDTEAFFGQGTRLTVV.

V usage is TRBV29-1 and J usage is TRBJ2-5; TRBD2 matches at 10 bases. The germline V gene encodes CDR1 SQVTM and CDR2 ANQGSEA. The CDR3 has 15 residues. V shed 3 bases, J shed 4 bases, and the junction held 8 bases outside the gene matches. The CDR3 region is CSVDGLAEPRETQYF. CDR3 DNA sequence: TGCAGCGTTGACGGACTAGCGGAACCTCGAGAGACCCAGTACTTC.

This clone was detected only once. The chain couples TRBV9 to TRBJ2-5; D might be TRBD2 (7 bases). Germline CDR1 reads SGDLS; CDR2 reads YYNGEE. V dropped 4 bases and J dropped 4 bases, with 14 bases sitting between them. The CDR3 has 14 residues. CDR3 protein: CASSPGGPTETQYF. The DNA of the CDR3 is TGTGCCAGCAGCCCCGGGGGGCCTACAGAGACCCAGTACTTC.